Following are 24 T cell receptor beta chains from one sample sequenced in a study of blood T cell repertoires in COVID-19. TCRdb's table, derived via immunoSEQ multiplex PCR, lists solely in-frame clones and lacks some. The table shows approximately 210,000 clones, with 82% occurring only once. Material: PBMCs or T cells enriched from blood (not recorded which). The receptors were sampled from a man in his forties or fifties who had recovered from COVID-19.

V gene TRBV9 combines with J gene TRBJ2-3; 12 bases match TRBD2. Unmatched junction bases numbered 7, after V lost 0 bases and J lost 5 bases. The CDR3 totals 17 residues. CDR1 and CDR2 (germline): SGDLS, YYNGEE. The CDR3, as DNA: TGTGCCAGCAGCGTAGGGCTAGCGGGAGGGCCGAAAGATACGCAGTATTTT. Protein: CASSVGLAGGPKDTQYF.

The chain combines TRBV7-2 with TRBJ1-2, with 8 bases matching TRBD1. Trimming took 2 bases from V and 4 from J; bases not matched to a gene: 3. The CDR3 extends over 14 amino acids. Looked up from germline, CDR1 is SGHTA and CDR2 is FQGNSA. CDR3 loop: CASSLRDRSYGYTF. Here the CDR3 DNA reads TGTGCCAGCAGCTTACGGGACAGGAGCTATGGCTACACCTTC.

J is TRBJ1-4 and V is TRBV5-5; no definite D call. V was clipped by 5 bases and J by 12 bases, with 14 bases between them. Looked up from germline, CDR1 is SGHKS and CDR2 is YYEKEE (reference sequence). The CDR3 sequence is 12 residues long. CDR3 region: CASSPGLGELFF. In nucleotides, the CDR3 is TGTGCCAGCAGTCCAGGCCTCGGGGAACTGTTTTTT.

This chain links TRBV7-2 with TRBJ2-7; 10 bases align to TRBD2. Per germline, CDR1 SGHTA and CDR2 FQGNSA. CDR3 length: 19 residues. After removal of 1 base from V and 0 bases from J, the junction contained 12 bases not matched to a gene. The DNA for the CDR3 is TGTGCCAGCAGCTTAGGTACTCTAGCGGGGGCTAGGAGCTCCTACGAGCAGTACTTC. Protein: CASSLGTLAGARSSYEQYF.

In the case of this clone: The identical CDR3 is also encoded by other nucleotide sequences in the sample. The chain combines TRBV9 with TRBJ2-5; no reliable D call. This CDR3 has 13 amino acids. The V end lost 0 bases, the J end lost 3 bases, and 6 bases lay between the germline ends. Germline V gene data show CDR1 as SGDLS and CDR2 as YYNGEE. The DNA of the CDR3 is TGTGCCAGCAGCGTAGGCCTAGAAGAGACCCAGTACTTC. It yields the protein CASSVGLEETQYF.

The chain uses TRBV28 and TRBJ1-3, with 9 bases fitting TRBD1. V trimming: 7 bases; J trimming: 2 bases; junction bases outside the gene matches: 6. CDR1 is MDHEN and CDR2 is SYDVKM in the germline V gene. This CDR3 is 15 amino acids long. The CDR3 here is CASTLQGATGNTIYF. DNA of the CDR3: TGTGCCAGCACCCTACAGGGGGCTACTGGAAACACCATATATTTT.

The chain joins TRBV29-1 to TRBJ1-2; D not certain. The CDR3 extends over 13 amino acids. Germline V gives CDR1 SQVTM, CDR2 ANQGSEA. With 5 bases removed from V and 5 bases from J, the gap between germline ends came to 15 bases. The CDR3, as DNA: TGCAGCGTTTCCGTCGGGAGTTATTATGGCTACACCTTC. Translated: CSVSVGSYYGYTF.

This clone was found once. The rearrangement links TRBV28 to TRBJ1-1; weak D call: TRBD1 (6 bases). The V and J ends lost 1 base and 1 base respectively, with 7 bases between them. Germline V gene sequence: CDR1 MDHEN, CDR2 SYDVKM. The CDR3 is made up of 14 amino acids. DNA of the CDR3: TGTGCCAGCAGTTTATCGACAGGGAACACTGAAGCTTTCTTT. Translation: CASSLSTGNTEAFF. The entire variable domain, with the rest obtained from reference TRBV28 and TRBJ1-1, is as follows: DVKVTQSSRYLVKRTGEKVFLECVQDMDHENMFWYRQDPGLGLRLIYFSYDVKMKEKGDIPEGYSVSREKKERFSLILESASTNQTSMYLCASSLSTGNTEAFFGQGTRLTVV.

This clone has only one observation. The J gene is TRBJ1-1, the V gene TRBV14; possibly TRBD1 for D (5 bases). The CDR3 has 16 residues. The V gene's germline CDR1 is SGHDN and CDR2 FVKESK. Trimming stripped 0 bases from V and 3 bases from J, with 14 bases between. CDR3 residues: CASSQDVGSGYTEAFF. DNA for the CDR3: TGTGCCAGCAGCCAAGATGTCGGGTCAGGGTACACTGAAGCTTTCTTT.

This clone is a singleton in its sample. The V and J genes are TRBV5-4 and TRBJ2-1; tentatively, D is TRBD1 (6 bases). In germline, CDR1 is SGHNT, CDR2 YYREEE (reference sequence). The CDR3 length is 15 residues. Deletions cut 4 bases from V and 0 bases from J, with 11 bases between. The CDR3 protein is CASSRNRDSYNEQFF. CDR3 bases: TGTGCCAGCAGCAGAAACAGGGACTCCTACAATGAGCAGTTCTTC.

V gene TRBV5-4 combines with J gene TRBJ2-2, with 8 positions matching TRBD2. Germline lookup yields CDR1 SGHNT and CDR2 YYREEE (reference sequence). J was trimmed by 4 bases and V by 4 bases; bases with no gene match: 6. The CDR3 extends over 15 amino acids. CDR3 DNA: TGTGCCAGCAGCCCGGGACTAGGGGGCACCGGGGAGCTGTTTTTT. Translating it yields CASSPGLGGTGELFF.

V and J are TRBV9 and TRBJ2-7; 10 bases agree with TRBD2. J gave up 0 bases and V 3 bases, and 3 bases lay outside the gene matches. The CDR3 is 15 amino acids. Germline V gives CDR1 SGDLS, CDR2 YYNGEE. For the CDR3, the DNA is TGTGCCAGCAGCGAAGGGACTAGCGCCTCCTACGAGCAGTACTTC. Protein sequence: CASSEGTSASYEQYF.

The rearrangement joins TRBV7-3 to TRBJ2-7; TRBD2 might be the D (6 bases). The germline gives CDR1 SGHTA, CDR2 FQGTGA. The CDR3 consists of 15 residues. V was cut by 5 bases and J by 6 bases, with 20 bases left in between. CDR3 amino acids: CASSPTIPGECEQYF. In DNA, the CDR3 is TGTGCCAGCAGCCCGACAATTCCGGGGGAGTGCGAGCAGTACTTC.

The chain employs TRBV19 and TRBJ2-1, with D perhaps matching TRBD2 (5 bases). The V gene's germline CDR1 is LNHDA and CDR2 SQIVND (reference sequence). The CDR3 totals 12 residues. V lost 5 bases, J lost 9 bases, and 11 bases lay in between. CDR3: CASSRGPSEQFF. CDR3 bases: TGTGCCAGTAGTCGGGGTCCGAGTGAGCAGTTCTTC.

This clone was seen a few times. The chain couples TRBV28 to TRBJ1-6; possibly TRBD1 for D (6 bases). The CDR3 has 15 amino acids. Between the trimmed V and J ends, which lost 6 bases and 5 bases, there was a span of 14 bases. Germline V CDR1 and CDR2: MDHEN, SYDVKM. CDR3 region: CASRPQGINNSPLHF. The DNA for the CDR3 is TGTGCCAGCAGGCCGCAGGGGATCAATAATTCACCCCTCCACTTT.

This chain joins TRBV20-1 and TRBJ1-3; D uncertain. Looked up from germline, CDR1 is DFQATT and CDR2 is SNEGSKA (reference sequence). Trimming shortened V by 6 bases and J by 6 bases, and 9 bases separated the two germline ends. The CDR3 is 11 amino acids. The CDR3 is CSASLANTIYF. In nucleotides, the CDR3 is TGCAGTGCCTCCCTGGCAAACACCATATATTTT.

The chain uses TRBV28 and TRBJ1-1; 7 bases fit TRBD1. The V and J ends lost 5 bases and 0 bases, in that order; junction bases with no gene match: 3. The length of the CDR3 is 14 residues. Germline V gives CDR1 MDHEN, CDR2 SYDVKM. The CDR3 nucleotides read TGTGCCAGCAGTACGGGACAGATGAACACTGAAGCTTTCTTT. This encodes CASSTGQMNTEAFF.

The chain couples TRBV29-1 to TRBJ2-1, with 9 bases that match TRBD1. Per the germline V gene, CDR1 is SQVTM and CDR2 is ANQGSEA. CDR3 size: 13 residues. J gave up 6 bases and V 7 bases, and 7 bases lay outside the gene matches. The CDR3 DNA sequence: TGCAGCGCATCCCGGGACAGGGCCAATGAGCAGTTCTTC. Protein: CSASRDRANEQFF.

The chain is built from TRBV18 and TRBJ2-7; D possibly corresponds to TRBD1 (6 bases). The CDR3 is 13 amino acids. Per germline, CDR1 KGHSH and CDR2 LQKENI. V was shortened by 8 bases and J by 3 bases, with 14 bases between the two germline ends. In DNA, the CDR3 is TGTGCCAGCAAGCCGGGACACGACTACGAGCAGTACTTC. It is translated as CASKPGHDYEQYF.

This clone showed up just a few times. The V call is TRBV25-1, the J call TRBJ2-7, with D uncertain. The V gene lost 3 bases and the J gene lost 5 bases, with 8 bases spanning the gap. The CDR3 length is 12 residues. Germline V CDR1 and CDR2: MGHDK, SYGVNS. CDR3 bases: TGTGCCAGCAGTGAGCCCCAGAACGAGCAGTACTTC. Translated: CASSEPQNEQYF.

This chain uses TRBV9 with TRBJ2-3; 7 positions match TRBD2. The germline CDR1 and CDR2 sequences are SGDLS and YYNGEE. CDR3 length: 15 residues. Unmatched junction bases numbered 6, after V lost 4 bases and J lost 1 base. The CDR3 DNA is TGTGCCAGCAGCCCTATCCTAGCGGGCACAGATACGCAGTATTTT. Encoded protein: CASSPILAGTDTQYF.

The chain is built from TRBV6-4 and TRBJ1-3; D call uncertain. V was clipped by 5 bases and J by 4 bases, with 6 bases between them. The CDR3 contains 12 residues. CDR1 is MRHNA, CDR2 SNTAGT, per germline. This CDR3 is CASSLSGNTIYF. CDR3 DNA: TGTGCCAGCAGTCTTTCCGGAAACACCATATATTTT.

The chain uses TRBV6-1 and TRBJ2-7; possible D gene TRBD2, 5 bases. V was shortened by 2 bases and J by 4 bases, with 9 bases between the two germline ends. This CDR3 is built from 13 residues. Germline CDR1 and CDR2: MNHNS and SASEGT. Here the CDR3 DNA reads TGTGCCAGCAGTGAAATGCTAGCTTACGAGCAGTACTTC. Encoded protein: CASSEMLAYEQYF.

The chain couples TRBV5-1 to TRBJ1-2, with 10 bases fitting TRBD1. Germline assignment: CDR1 SGHRS and CDR2 YFSETQ. This CDR3 comprises 15 residues. Trimming at V came to 4 bases and at J to 4 bases, leaving 7 bases not matched to a gene. The CDR3 nucleotides are TGCGCCAGCAGCATCGGGACAGGGGATCTCTATGGCTACACCTTC. Residues: CASSIGTGDLYGYTF.